This is a list of T cell receptor beta chains from one sample in a study of T cells in Graves' hyperthyroidism and ophthalmopathy. MiXCR, applied by TCRdb to the multiplex PCR reads, yields one record per CDR3 protein. The table lists about 360,000 distinct CDR3 sequences, about 13% of them singletons. Sequencing used blood. These receptors came from a woman between 18 and 29 years old with Graves' hyperthyroidism. The CDR3 runs from the conserved cysteine through the conserved F or W. Fields, in order: V gene, J gene, D gene, clone size, CDR3 protein, CDR3 DNA. D genes are given only for firm matches. Not all rows give a size; the values are once, few, many and, for expanded clones, a class.

TRBV15	TRBJ1-1	NA	NA	CATSRGAENTEAFF	TGTGCCACCAGCAGAGGGGCAGAGAACACTGAAGCTTTCTTT
TRBV20-1	TRBJ2-5	NA	few	CSARGPEETQYF	TGCAGTGCTAGAGGCCCCGAGGAGACCCAGTACTTC
TRBV3-1	TRBJ1-2	NA	many	CASSQAPRGYTF	TGTGCCAGCAGCCAAGCCCCCCGTGGCTACACCTTC
TRBV28	TRBJ2-1	TRBD2	many	CASSLGLAGSSYNEQFF	TGTGCCAGCAGTTTGGGACTAGCGGGGAGCTCCTACAATGAGCAGTTCTTC
TRBV10-2	TRBJ2-7	TRBD1	many	CASSETDRGPNYEQYF	TGCGCCAGCAGTGAAACCGACAGGGGGCCCAACTACGAGCAGTACTTC
TRBV12-3/TRBV12-4	TRBJ1-4	NA	few	CASSYTGFNEKLFF	TGTGCCAGCAGTTATACAGGTTTTAATGAAAAACTGTTTTTT
TRBV29-1	TRBJ2-5	TRBD2	many	CSVSPGTRQETQYF	TGCAGCGTTAGTCCCGGGACTAGACAAGAGACCCAGTACTTC
TRBV7-2	TRBJ2-1	NA	NA	CASSSPNRYSSYNEQFF	TGTGCCAGCAGCTCCCCTAACAGGTATAGCTCCTACAATGAGCAGTTCTTC
TRBV7-9	TRBJ2-1	TRBD2	many	CASNNPGAGGLYEQFF	TGTGCCAGCAACAACCCAGGGGCGGGAGGGCTTTATGAGCAGTTCTTC
TRBV6-2/TRBV6-3	TRBJ2-1	TRBD2	many	CASSSVAGKRLGEQFF	TGTGCCAGCAGTTCAGTAGCGGGAAAGAGGCTGGGTGAGCAGTTCTTC
TRBV20-1	TRBJ1-3	NA	many	CSARDGQNPLSGNTIYF	TGCAGTGCTAGAGATGGACAGAACCCCCTCTCTGGAAACACCATATATTTT
TRBV19	TRBJ2-2	TRBD1	NA	CARMEQGEWAGELFF	TGTGCCAGAATGGAACAGGGGGAATGGGCCGGGGAGCTGTTTTTT
TRBV6-1	TRBJ1-2	NA	NA	CASIMRAGVSGYTF	TGTGCCAGCATCATGAGGGCAGGGGTGAGCGGCTACACCTTC
TRBV7-9	TRBJ2-1	NA	many	CASSVTVFNEQFF	TGTGCCAGCAGCGTGACAGTTTTCAATGAGCAGTTCTTC
TRBV20-1	TRBJ1-2	TRBD1	few	CSAIAGTGHNYGYTF	TGCAGTGCTATAGCCGGGACAGGGCATAACTATGGCTACACCTTC
TRBV2	TRBJ2-1	TRBD1	many	CASTGTANEQFF	TGTGCCAGCACAGGGACAGCCAATGAGCAGTTCTTC
TRBV11-2	TRBJ1-1	NA	many	CASSLEAFF	TGTGCCAGCAGCCTAGAAGCTTTCTTT
TRBV20-1	TRBJ2-5	NA	NA	CSARQYRETQYF	TGCAGTGCTAGACAGTACCGAGAGACCCAGTACTTC